Listed below are T cell receptor beta chains from one sample, sequenced in a study of blood T cell repertoires in COVID-19. Libraries were prepared by immunoSEQ multiplex PCR; TCRdb keeps only in-frame clonotypes and omits some of them. This table has about 80,000 clones, approximately 90% appearing once. Input material: peripheral blood. These TCRs come from an older man with active or convalescent COVID-19. CDR3s include the opening cysteine and the closing phenylalanine or tryptophan. Each record gives: J gene, D gene, V gene, clone size, CDR3 DNA, CDR3 protein. D genes are given only for firm matches. Some rows have no size entry. The others give once, few or many, or a class for an expanded clone.

TRBJ2-1 NA TRBV5-5 once TGTGCCAGCAGCTTAGCAGGTTCGGAGGATGAGCAGTTCTTC CASSLAGSEDEQFF
TRBJ2-5 NA TRBV7-9 NA TGTGCCAGCAGCCAAGGAAGTGGGGCAGAGACCCAGTACTTC CASSQGSGAETQYF
TRBJ2-1 TRBD2 TRBV5-1 NA TGCGCCAGCAGCTTGCCTAGCGGGGGGGCCGATGAGCAGTTCTTC CASSLPSGGADEQFF
TRBJ1-2 NA TRBV3-1/TRBV3-2 NA TGTGCCAGCAGCCAAGATCAGGGTCACTACACCTTC CASSQDQGHYTF
TRBJ1-3 NA TRBV9 few TGTGCCAGCAGCGTAGTCGGAGGGAGACGAACTGGAAACACCATATATTTT CASSVVGGRRTGNTIYF
TRBJ1-1 NA TRBV10-3 NA TGTGCCATCAGGCAAACTTTACCCACTGAAGCTTTCTTT CAIRQTLPTEAFF
TRBJ1-2 NA TRBV3-1/TRBV3-2 once TGTGCCAGCAGCCCCAGATCGGGGGAGGGTCACTACACCTTC CASSPRSGEGHYTF
TRBJ1-1 NA TRBV9 NA TGTGCCAGCAGCGTAGCGGGGGTGAACACTGAAGCTTTCTTT CASSVAGVNTEAFF
TRBJ1-5 NA TRBV28 NA TGTGCCAGCACCCAAGACAGCCTCTATAGCAATCAGCCCCAGCATTTT CASTQDSLYSNQPQHF
TRBJ1-1 NA TRBV4-1 once TGCGCCAGCAGCCTAGGGGTGGACACTGAAGCTTTCTTT CASSLGVDTEAFF
TRBJ1-4 TRBD1 TRBV7-9 once TGTGCCAGCAGCCTGACCCCCGACAGGGGGCTTGCAACTAATGAAAAACTGTTTTTT CASSLTPDRGLATNEKLFF
TRBJ2-7 NA TRBV6-1 NA TGTGCCAGCAGTGAAGGCGGGGTCCTCTCCTACGAGCAGTACTTC CASSEGGVLSYEQYF
TRBJ2-7 NA TRBV30 NA TGTGCCTGGAGTCCGGGTGCGTACGAGCAGTACTTC CAWSPGAYEQYF
TRBJ2-7 NA TRBV7-2 NA TGTGCCAGCAGCCCCCAACAGGGTAGGGAGCAGTACTTC CASSPQQGREQYF
TRBJ2-2 NA TRBV12-3/TRBV12-4 NA TGTGCCAGCAGTTTTTGGCACGTCGGGGAGCTGTTTTTT CASSFWHVGELFF
TRBJ1-1 NA TRBV14 NA TGTGCCAGCAGGGGACAAATAAACACTGAAGCTTTCTTT CASRGQINTEAFF
TRBJ2-1 TRBD1 TRBV5-1 NA TGCGCCAGCAGCTCCTACGGACAGGTTTTGAATGAGCAGTTCTTC CASSSYGQVLNEQFF
TRBJ1-2 TRBD1 TRBV7-9 NA TGTGCCAGCAGCCTCGACAGGGGCCAAACCTTC CASSLDRGQTF
TRBJ1-3 NA TRBV10-3 NA TGTGCCATCAGGGACAGTGACTCTGGAAACACCATATATTTT CAIRDSDSGNTIYF
TRBJ1-5 TRBD1 TRBV5-1 NA TGCGCCAGCAGCACTGACAGGGATCAGCCCCAGCATTTT CASSTDRDQPQHF